The rows below give T cell receptor beta chains drawn from one sample of a study of blood T cells in healthy people across ages. Via MiXCR, TCRdb re-called the 5' RACE reads, giving one row per CDR3 protein. The repertoire holds over a million distinct CDR3 sequences, with roughly two fifths as singletons. Sequenced: blood. Receptors were obtained from a young woman in good health. CDR3s include the opening cysteine and the closing phenylalanine or tryptophan. The order of the fields is V gene, D gene, J gene, clone size, CDR3 DNA, CDR3 protein. The D gene is left open where the match is weak. Some rows have no size entry. The others give once, few or many, or a class for an expanded clone.

v_call: TRBV20-1; d_call: TRBD1; j_call: TRBJ2-7; clone_size: -; cdr3_nt: TGCAGTGCTAGTGGCTCGACAGGGATAACCTACGAGCAGTACTTC; cdr3_aa: CSASGSTGITYEQYF
v_call: TRBV11-2; d_call: -; j_call: TRBJ2-7; clone_size: -; cdr3_nt: TGTGCCAGCAACATGCGGGATCCGTACGAGCAGTACTTC; cdr3_aa: CASNMRDPYEQYF
v_call: TRBV27; d_call: TRBD1; j_call: TRBJ1-2; clone_size: once; cdr3_nt: TGTGCCAGCAGCCAGCGGACAGGGGTGATCTACACCTTC; cdr3_aa: CASSQRTGVIYTF
v_call: TRBV7-2; d_call: -; j_call: TRBJ2-3; clone_size: -; cdr3_nt: TGTGCCAGCAGCGTTCGGGGCGGCTTCACAGATACGCAGTATTTT; cdr3_aa: CASSVRGGFTDTQYF
v_call: TRBV2; d_call: -; j_call: TRBJ2-7; clone_size: -; cdr3_nt: TGTGCCAGCAGTGAAGGGTGGTCCTACGAGCAGTACTTC; cdr3_aa: CASSEGWSYEQYF
v_call: TRBV9; d_call: TRBD2; j_call: TRBJ2-7; clone_size: -; cdr3_nt: TGTGCCAGCAGCCCATTTATGGCTAGCGGGAGGTTTGCGACCTACGAGCAGTACTTC; cdr3_aa: CASSPFMASGRFATYEQYF
v_call: TRBV6-5; d_call: TRBD2; j_call: TRBJ2-3; clone_size: many; cdr3_nt: TGTGCCAGCAGTTACTCTTCGCTAGCGGGAGCTAGCACAGATACGCAGTATTTT; cdr3_aa: CASSYSSLAGASTDTQYF
v_call: TRBV20-1; d_call: TRBD1; j_call: TRBJ2-2; clone_size: -; cdr3_nt: TGCAGTGCTGGGGACAGGTCCAACACCGGGGAGCTGTTTTTT; cdr3_aa: CSAGDRSNTGELFF
v_call: TRBV4-3; d_call: -; j_call: TRBJ1-6; clone_size: -; cdr3_nt: TGCGCCAGCAGCCAAGAGTGGGGGTGGGATTCACCCCTCCACTTT; cdr3_aa: CASSQEWGWDSPLHF
v_call: TRBV7-2; d_call: -; j_call: TRBJ2-7; clone_size: -; cdr3_nt: TGTGCCAGCAGCTTATCGACATCCACCTACGAGCAGTACTTC; cdr3_aa: CASSLSTSTYEQYF
v_call: TRBV4-1; d_call: -; j_call: TRBJ1-2; clone_size: few; cdr3_nt: TGCGCCAGCAGCCAAGAACGGCGGGGCTCGGGCTACACCTTC; cdr3_aa: CASSQERRGSGYTF
v_call: TRBV2; d_call: -; j_call: TRBJ1-1; clone_size: -; cdr3_nt: TGTGCCAGCAGTGAAGCGAATATAGGGGTGGGCACTGAAGCTTTCTTT; cdr3_aa: CASSEANIGVGTEAFF
v_call: TRBV12-3/TRBV12-4; d_call: -; j_call: TRBJ2-5; clone_size: -; cdr3_nt: TGTGCCAGCAGTCCAGGGAGTTACGAACAGGAGACCCAGTACTTC; cdr3_aa: CASSPGSYEQETQYF
v_call: TRBV4-3; d_call: -; j_call: TRBJ2-7; clone_size: -; cdr3_nt: TGCGCCAGCAGCTCTCAGTCCGGTGGCTACGAGCAGTACTTC; cdr3_aa: CASSSQSGGYEQYF
v_call: TRBV14; d_call: TRBD2; j_call: TRBJ2-1; clone_size: -; cdr3_nt: TGTGCCAGCAGCCCGGGACTAGCGGGAGCAACTGAGCAGTTCTTC; cdr3_aa: CASSPGLAGATEQFF
v_call: TRBV12-3/TRBV12-4; d_call: TRBD2; j_call: TRBJ2-1; clone_size: -; cdr3_nt: TGTGCCAGCAGTGTTGGGACTAGCGGTTCTCATGGCGAGCAGTTCTTC; cdr3_aa: CASSVGTSGSHGEQFF
v_call: TRBV2; d_call: -; j_call: TRBJ2-7; clone_size: -; cdr3_nt: TGTGCCAGCAGTGAGCGACAGGTTGTCTACGAGCAGTACTTC; cdr3_aa: CASSERQVVYEQYF
v_call: TRBV4-1; d_call: -; j_call: TRBJ1-2; clone_size: -; cdr3_nt: TGCGCCAGCAGCCAAGAGCAGTTTATCGGCTATGGCTACACCTTC; cdr3_aa: CASSQEQFIGYGYTF
v_call: TRBV12-3/TRBV12-4; d_call: -; j_call: TRBJ1-4; clone_size: -; cdr3_nt: TGTGCCAGCAGACCGCGAGGCGGAATTGAAAAACTGTTTTTT; cdr3_aa: CASRPRGGIEKLFF
v_call: TRBV7-2; d_call: -; j_call: TRBJ2-3; clone_size: -; cdr3_nt: TGTGCCAGCAGCTTGACTACGTCGGATACGCAGTATTTT; cdr3_aa: CASSLTTSDTQYF
v_call: TRBV6-1; d_call: -; j_call: TRBJ1-1; clone_size: -; cdr3_nt: TGTGCCAGCATACCGACGGAGAACACTGAAGCTTTCTTT; cdr3_aa: CASIPTENTEAFF
v_call: TRBV2; d_call: TRBD2; j_call: TRBJ2-3; clone_size: -; cdr3_nt: TGTGCCTGCAGCGGCAGGGGACTAGCGGGTTTTAGCACAGATACGCAGTATTTT; cdr3_aa: CACSGRGLAGFSTDTQYF
v_call: TRBV6-5; d_call: -; j_call: TRBJ2-6; clone_size: -; cdr3_nt: TGTGCCAGCGGTACTCTCCCCTCTGGGGCCAACGTCCTGACTTTC; cdr3_aa: CASGTLPSGANVLTF
v_call: TRBV5-1; d_call: TRBD2; j_call: TRBJ2-7; clone_size: few; cdr3_nt: TGCGCCAGCAGTGTAAGTCTAGCGGGGCGTTACTACGAGCAGTACTTC; cdr3_aa: CASSVSLAGRYYEQYF
v_call: TRBV7-9; d_call: TRBD1; j_call: TRBJ1-3; clone_size: -; cdr3_nt: TGTGCCAGCAGCAAACAACAGGGGGCCCCTGGAAACACCATATATTTT; cdr3_aa: CASSKQQGAPGNTIYF
v_call: TRBV7-2; d_call: -; j_call: TRBJ2-1; clone_size: few; cdr3_nt: TGTGCCAGCAGCCTGGGACTTGGGCAGTTCTTC; cdr3_aa: CASSLGLGQFF
v_call: TRBV5-6; d_call: -; j_call: TRBJ1-1; clone_size: -; cdr3_nt: TGTGCCAGCAGCCCTGGGGTCAGGATGAACACTGAAGCTTTCTTT; cdr3_aa: CASSPGVRMNTEAFF
v_call: TRBV12-3/TRBV12-4; d_call: TRBD1; j_call: TRBJ1-4; clone_size: few; cdr3_nt: TGTGCCACCCAAGCCGGGACAGTCAATGAAAAACTGTTTTTT; cdr3_aa: CATQAGTVNEKLFF
v_call: TRBV4-2; d_call: -; j_call: TRBJ1-1; clone_size: -; cdr3_nt: TGTGCCAGCAGCCGAACTGGACAGCTCTGGCCGAACACTGAAGCTTTCTTT; cdr3_aa: CASSRTGQLWPNTEAFF
v_call: TRBV3-1; d_call: -; j_call: TRBJ1-2; clone_size: few; cdr3_nt: TGTGCCAGCAGCCACGCAGACTATGGCTACACCTTC; cdr3_aa: CASSHADYGYTF
v_call: TRBV6-5; d_call: TRBD2; j_call: TRBJ2-1; clone_size: few; cdr3_nt: TGTGCCAGCAGTTTTCTTTTCCCTATAGCGGGAGGTAGGGGAAATGAGCAGTTCTTC; cdr3_aa: CASSFLFPIAGGRGNEQFF
v_call: TRBV5-1; d_call: TRBD2; j_call: TRBJ2-5; clone_size: -; cdr3_nt: TGCGCCAGCAGCACCTGGACTAGCGGGAAAGAGACCCAGTACTTC; cdr3_aa: CASSTWTSGKETQYF
v_call: TRBV6-2/TRBV6-3; d_call: -; j_call: TRBJ2-5; clone_size: many; cdr3_nt: TGTGCCAGCAGTCTACTAGTCCAAGAGACCCAGTACTTC; cdr3_aa: CASSLLVQETQYF
v_call: TRBV9; d_call: -; j_call: TRBJ1-5; clone_size: -; cdr3_nt: TGTGCCAGCAGCACGGCAGGGACGAATCAGCCCCAGCATTTT; cdr3_aa: CASSTAGTNQPQHF
v_call: TRBV29-1; d_call: -; j_call: TRBJ2-2; clone_size: -; cdr3_nt: TGCAGCGTTGTTTACCACACCGGGGAGCTGTTTTTT; cdr3_aa: CSVVYHTGELFF
v_call: TRBV20-1; d_call: -; j_call: TRBJ1-2; clone_size: few; cdr3_nt: TGCAGTGCCACCCTTACCGGCTTCTATGGCTACACCTTC; cdr3_aa: CSATLTGFYGYTF
v_call: TRBV9; d_call: -; j_call: TRBJ2-1; clone_size: few; cdr3_nt: TGTGCCAGCACTCCGGCAGGGGATTCCTACAATGAGCAGTTCTTC; cdr3_aa: CASTPAGDSYNEQFF
v_call: TRBV5-4; d_call: TRBD2; j_call: TRBJ2-3; clone_size: -; cdr3_nt: TGTGCCAGCAGCTTGGTCACCCTAGCGGGGGGGCCCAGACCAGATACGCAGTATTTT; cdr3_aa: CASSLVTLAGGPRPDTQYF
v_call: TRBV10-3; d_call: TRBD1; j_call: TRBJ2-7; clone_size: -; cdr3_nt: TGTGCCATCGGGACAGGCATATACGAGCAGTACTTC; cdr3_aa: CAIGTGIYEQYF
v_call: TRBV4-2; d_call: TRBD1; j_call: TRBJ1-2; clone_size: -; cdr3_nt: TGTGCCTCTGGGAACAGGGGAGAGGGAGGCTACACCTTC; cdr3_aa: CASGNRGEGGYTF
v_call: TRBV14; d_call: TRBD1; j_call: TRBJ2-4; clone_size: -; cdr3_nt: TGTGCCAGCAGCCCGTCGACAGGGCTCAAGCAGTACTTC; cdr3_aa: CASSPSTGLKQYF
v_call: TRBV12-5; d_call: -; j_call: TRBJ2-7; clone_size: -; cdr3_nt: TGTGCTAGCTGGGACGCGAGCTCCTACAATGAGCAGTACTTC; cdr3_aa: CASWDASSYNEQYF
v_call: TRBV21-1; d_call: -; j_call: TRBJ2-7; clone_size: -; cdr3_nt: TGTGCCAGCAGCAAATGGGGGGGACAGGGCTACGAGCAGTACTTC; cdr3_aa: CASSKWGGQGYEQYF
v_call: TRBV12-3/TRBV12-4; d_call: TRBD2; j_call: TRBJ2-5; clone_size: -; cdr3_nt: TGTGCCAGCAGCAGACCGGGACTAGCGGGGGGTGGAGAGACCCAGTACTTC; cdr3_aa: CASSRPGLAGGGETQYF
v_call: TRBV4-1; d_call: -; j_call: TRBJ2-1; clone_size: -; cdr3_nt: TGCGCCAGCAGCCAAGATCGGATATACAATGAGCAGTTCTTC; cdr3_aa: CASSQDRIYNEQFF
v_call: TRBV18; d_call: TRBD2; j_call: TRBJ2-1; clone_size: -; cdr3_nt: TGTGCCAGCTCACCACCGGGCGGGAGAAACGACAATGAGCAGTTCTTC; cdr3_aa: CASSPPGGRNDNEQFF
v_call: TRBV4-1; d_call: -; j_call: TRBJ2-7; clone_size: -; cdr3_nt: TGCGCCAGCAGCCAAGAATCGTACTACGGGCAGTACTTC; cdr3_aa: CASSQESYYGQYF
v_call: TRBV7-9; d_call: -; j_call: TRBJ1-5; clone_size: few; cdr3_nt: TGTGCCAGCAGCTTAGGCCCCGGGACACGGTCGCCCCAGCATTTT; cdr3_aa: CASSLGPGTRSPQHF
v_call: TRBV27; d_call: -; j_call: TRBJ2-2; clone_size: few; cdr3_nt: TGTGCCAGCAGTTTCCTACACGGGGAGCTGTTTTTT; cdr3_aa: CASSFLHGELFF
v_call: TRBV9; d_call: -; j_call: TRBJ1-2; clone_size: few; cdr3_nt: TGCGCCAGCTCCGGGGGGGGGGACTATGGCTACACCTTC; cdr3_aa: CASSGGGDYGYTF
v_call: TRBV9; d_call: -; j_call: TRBJ1-1; clone_size: -; cdr3_nt: TGTGCCAGCAGCGACTCCAGGACCTCAGGAGGGAACACTGAAGCTTTCTTT; cdr3_aa: CASSDSRTSGGNTEAFF
v_call: TRBV12-3/TRBV12-4; d_call: -; j_call: TRBJ1-3; clone_size: -; cdr3_nt: TGTGCCAGCAGCAATGCAAGGGACAATGGGAGGGCTGGAAACACCATATATTTT; cdr3_aa: CASSNARDNGRAGNTIYF
v_call: TRBV11-2; d_call: TRBD1; j_call: TRBJ1-4; clone_size: -; cdr3_nt: TGTGCCAGCAGCGTGCGACAGGGAGGAGAAAAACTGTTTTTT; cdr3_aa: CASSVRQGGEKLFF
v_call: TRBV7-9; d_call: -; j_call: TRBJ1-1; clone_size: -; cdr3_nt: TGTGCCAGCAGCTTCCCCATGAGTGGGGGAACTACTGAAGCTTTCTTT; cdr3_aa: CASSFPMSGGTTEAFF
v_call: TRBV27; d_call: TRBD2; j_call: TRBJ2-5; clone_size: -; cdr3_nt: TGTGCCAGCAGGAGCTTGGGGCGGGGGGATTCAGAGACCCAGTACTTC; cdr3_aa: CASRSLGRGDSETQYF